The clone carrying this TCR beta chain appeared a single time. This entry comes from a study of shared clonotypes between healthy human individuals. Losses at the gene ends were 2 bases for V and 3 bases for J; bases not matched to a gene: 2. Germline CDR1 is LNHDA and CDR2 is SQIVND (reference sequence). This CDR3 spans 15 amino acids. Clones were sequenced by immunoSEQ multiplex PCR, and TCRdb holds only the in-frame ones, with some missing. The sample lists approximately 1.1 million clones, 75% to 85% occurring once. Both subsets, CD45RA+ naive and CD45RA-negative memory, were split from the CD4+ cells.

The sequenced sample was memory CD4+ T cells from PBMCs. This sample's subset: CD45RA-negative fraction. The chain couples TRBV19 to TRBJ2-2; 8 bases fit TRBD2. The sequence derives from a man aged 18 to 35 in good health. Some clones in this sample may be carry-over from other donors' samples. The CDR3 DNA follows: TGTGCCAGTAGTATAATCGGGAGGGACACCGGGGAGCTGTTTTTT. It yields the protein CASSIIGRDTGELFF.